A single sample is the source of the 16 T cell receptor beta chains below, sequenced in a study of T cells in Graves' hyperthyroidism and ophthalmopathy. The CDR3 regions of TCR beta were amplified from RNA transcripts. TCR CDR3 regions were first amplified by RT-PCR with HTBI primers. TCRdb re-analysed the multiplex PCR reads in MiXCR, keeping a single row per CDR3 protein. The repertoire has about 480,000 distinct CDR3 sequences, about 15% of them found once; the top ten carry 17%. The material sequenced was blood. The receptor source for this set is a woman aged 18-30 years with Graves' hyperthyroidism.

This clonotype was seen many times. V and J are TRBV3-1 and TRBJ2-5; possibly TRBD1 or TRBD2 for D (6 bases each). This CDR3 contains 15 residues. CDR1 and CDR2 from the germline V gene are LGHDT and YNNKEL (reference sequence). The V gene lost 3 bases and the J gene lost 5 bases, with 16 bases spanning the gap. CDR3 in DNA: TGTGCCAGCAGCCAGACGTGGGGGGCAGGGGAGACCCAGTACTTC. Amino acids: CASSQTWGAGETQYF.

This clonotype was seen at least ten times. The CDR3 sequence is CASSFIRTPDTQYF. The CDR3 DNA reads as TGTGCCAGCAGCTTCATCCGGACTCCAGATACGCAGTATTTT. The rearrangement joins TRBV3-1 to TRBJ2-3, with TRBD2 as a possible D gene (5 bases). The CDR3 is made up of 14 amino acids. V was cut by 5 bases and J by 4 bases, with 13 bases left in between. In germline, CDR1 is LGHDT, CDR2 YNNKEL (reference sequence).

This clonotype came up many times. The rearrangement uses TRBV6-1 and TRBJ1-2; D gene ambiguous. The germline V gene encodes CDR1 MNHNS and CDR2 SASEGT. The CDR3 contains 14 residues. Trimming left V 3 bases short and J 8 bases short, with 16 bases between. The CDR3 DNA sequence: TGTGCCAGCAGTGATCCTCGGACGGATAACGGCTACACCTTC. Translating gives CASSDPRTDNGYTF.

This clonotype has ten or more counts. This chain links TRBV7-6 with TRBJ2-7; possible D gene TRBD2, 5 bases. The CDR3 extends over 13 amino acids. Trimming removed 5 bases from V and 4 bases from J, with 12 bases in between. Per germline, CDR1 SGHVS and CDR2 FNYEAQ. CDR3 in DNA: TGTGCCAGCAGCCCGACTAACCCATACGAGCAGTACTTC. Its translation: CASSPTNPYEQYF.

The J gene is TRBJ1-3, the V gene TRBV27; unclear D gene. Germline assignment: CDR1 MNHEY and CDR2 SMNVEV (reference sequence). Trimming removed 2 bases at V and 2 bases at J, with 10 bases between. The CDR3 extends over 15 amino acids. The CDR3 sequence is CASSLSHRTGNTIYF. DNA of the CDR3: TGTGCCAGCAGTTTAAGTCACAGAACTGGAAACACCATATATTTT.

The gene calls are TRBV13 and TRBJ1-2; TRBD1 might be the D (5 bases). Germline loops: CDR1 PRHDT, CDR2 FYEKMQ (reference sequence). V lost 6 bases, J lost 8 bases, and 13 bases lay in between. This CDR3 is 12 amino acids long. The CDR3 spells CASRGAGGGYTF. The CDR3 region has the DNA TGTGCCAGCAGAGGGGCGGGCGGGGGCTACACCTTC.

J is TRBJ2-2 and V is TRBV7-3; D is perhaps TRBD2 (6 bases). Trimming pared 4 bases from V and 5 bases from J, leaving 11 bases between. This CDR3 has 14 residues. The V gene's germline CDR1 is SGHTA and CDR2 FQGTGA. CDR3 region: CASSSGLDTGELFF. DNA of the CDR3: TGTGCCAGCAGCTCGGGACTGGATACCGGGGAGCTGTTTTTT.

This clonotype has a handful of counts. In nucleotides, the CDR3 is TGTGCCAGCAGCCTCCGGGACCGAGAAACGGCTTTCTTT. This translates into CASSLRDRETAFF. V gene TRBV3-1 combines with J gene TRBJ1-1; D may be TRBD1 (5 bases). The V gene lost 4 bases and the J gene lost 11 bases, with 17 bases spanning the gap. CDR3 length equals 13 residues. The V gene's germline CDR1 is LGHDT and CDR2 YNNKEL (reference sequence).

The genes are TRBV5-4 and TRBJ1-4, with D unresolved. CDR1 is SGHNT, CDR2 YYREEE, per germline (reference sequence). This CDR3 has 15 residues. Trimming removed 1 base at V and 4 bases at J, with 11 bases between. This chain's CDR3 is CASSLLGRGNEKLFF. The CDR3 DNA sequence: TGTGCCAGCAGCTTGTTGGGTAGAGGTAATGAAAAACTGTTTTTT.

This clonotype was found many times. The CDR3 DNA follows: TGTGCCAGCAGTTATGGGACTAGCGGGAGCTCCTACGAGCAGTACGTC. Translating it yields CASSYGTSGSSYEQYV. The V gene is TRBV6-2 or TRBV6-3, the J gene TRBJ2-7; TRBD2 matches at 14 bases. This CDR3 has 16 amino acids. The V segment lost 3 bases and the J segment 0 bases; nucleotides outside the gene matches: 1. Per the germline V gene, CDR1 is MNHEY and CDR2 is SVGEGT.

In this sample, this clonotype turned up a few times. This chain connects TRBV13 to TRBJ1-3; D is uncertain. Trimming stripped 2 bases from V and 8 bases from J, with 10 bases between. The CDR3 is 13 residues long. Germline V gene sequence: CDR1 PRHDT, CDR2 FYEKMQ (reference sequence). This CDR3 is CASSLNIGDTIYF. CDR3 sequence (DNA): TGTGCCAGCAGCTTAAATATCGGAGACACCATATATTTT.

Turning to this clonotype: This clone may be a read error of a much larger clone one base away. The V and J genes are TRBV18 and TRBJ2-1; 10 bases match TRBD2. The CDR3 totals 15 residues. Looked up from germline, CDR1 is KGHSH and CDR2 is LQKENI. CDR3 in DNA: TGTGCCAGCTCACCACTAGCGGGAGGTTCGAATGAGCAGTCCTTC. Protein sequence: CASSPLAGGSNEQSF.

The chain has TRBV6-2 or TRBV6-3 and TRBJ2-2; D possibly matches TRBD1 or TRBD2 (5 bases each). V lost 7 bases and J 1 base, leaving 13 bases between the germline ends. The CDR3 covers 15 residues. Germline V lookup: CDR1 MNHEY, CDR2 SVGEGT. CDR3 protein: CASNTGTGNTGELFF. The DNA of the CDR3 is TGTGCCAGCAATACCGGGACGGGGAACACCGGGGAGCTGTTTTTT.

In this sample, this clonotype turned up many times. The CDR3 nucleotides are TGTGCCAGCACCATTAGCGGGTACGGCAATGAGCAGTTCTTC. Translating it yields CASTISGYGNEQFF. The genes are TRBV6-1 and TRBJ2-1; the match to TRBD2 covers 7 bases. This CDR3 has 14 amino acids. Germline assignment: CDR1 MNHNS and CDR2 SASEGT. V trimming: 7 bases; J trimming: 6 bases; junction bases outside the gene matches: 9.

This clonotype was seen repeatedly, ten times or more. This chain connects TRBV7-2 to TRBJ1-3; D unresolved. The CDR3 runs to 14 residues. V dropped 3 bases and J dropped 1 base, with 7 bases sitting between them. The V gene's germline CDR1 is SGHTA and CDR2 FQGNSA. CDR3 bases: TGTGCCAGCAGCTTTTGGGAATCTGGAAACACCATATATTTT. This sequence encodes CASSFWESGNTIYF.

This clonotype turned up a few times. The gene calls are TRBV29-1 and TRBJ2-1, with a tentative D call TRBD1 (5 bases). V gave up 7 bases and J gave up 12 bases, with 25 bases separating them. The CDR3 runs 14 residues. CDR1 is SQVTM, CDR2 ANQGSEA, per germline. The CDR3 DNA is TGCAGCGCGGAACAGGTAAACGTCGGCGATGGGCAGTTCTTC. Its protein product is CSAEQVNVGDGQFF.